These 25 T cell receptor beta chains were all obtained from the same sample, sequenced in a study of CD8+ T cells in alopecia areata. Extracted RNA was reverse transcribed into cDNA, the sequencing template. Some clones are missing from TCRdb's copy, which holds only in-frame ones; the method was immunoSEQ multiplex PCR. Of some 120,000 clones in the sample, approximately 60% are singletons; the top ten hold more than 5.5%. Stated treatment: oral pan-JAK inhibitor, 5-10 mg twice daily. Material: CD4+ T cells sorted from blood, obtained at week 4, from a patient treated with tofacitinib. Source of these receptors: a human donor with alopecia areata.

The chain recombines TRBV9 with TRBJ2-5, with D possibly matching TRBD1 (6 bases). The CDR3 consists of 15 residues. CDR1 is SGDLS, CDR2 YYNGEE, per germline. Trimming took 2 bases from V and 5 from J, leaving 16 bases between them. In DNA, the CDR3 is TGTGCCAGCAGCGTGGGCCAGGGGTCGGAGGAGACCCAGTACTTC. Encoded protein: CASSVGQGSEETQYF.

The chain is built from TRBV25-1 and TRBJ1-1, with TRBD1 as a possible D gene (6 bases). This CDR3 is built from 15 residues. The germline CDR1 and CDR2 sequences are MGHDK and SYGVNS. V lost 8 bases and J lost 0, with 16 bases in between. CDR3 loop: CASVERQVMNTEAFF. CDR3 DNA: TGTGCCAGCGTAGAGCGACAGGTCATGAACACTGAAGCTTTCTTT.

The V and J genes are TRBV6-1 and TRBJ2-2; the D gene is possibly TRBD2 (5 bases). CDR1 is MNHNS and CDR2 is SASEGT in the germline V gene. V was cut by 0 bases and J by 2 bases, with 10 bases left in between. The CDR3 extends over 16 amino acids. The CDR3 sequence: CASSEASGDNTGELFF. In DNA form, the CDR3 reads TGTGCCAGCAGTGAAGCGTCCGGGGATAACACCGGGGAGCTGTTTTTT.

The chain links TRBV6-6 to TRBJ1-2; 7 bases agree with TRBD1. Germline CDR1 MNHNY, CDR2 SVGAGI (reference sequence). The V gene end was trimmed by 5 bases and the J gene end by 5 bases; junction bases not matched to a gene: 11. The CDR3 consists of 15 residues. The CDR3 DNA is TGTGCCAGCAGTAGACAGGGTGCCCCCTCATATGGCTACACCTTC. It yields the protein CASSRQGAPSYGYTF.

The chain combines TRBV5-1 with TRBJ1-5; D not certain. V lost 4 bases, J lost 0 bases, and 5 bases lay in between. The CDR3 totals 13 residues. Looked up from germline, CDR1 is SGHRS and CDR2 is YFSETQ. The CDR3 here is CASSTDSNQPQHF. In nucleotides, the CDR3 is TGCGCCAGCAGCACAGATAGCAATCAGCCCCAGCATTTT.

CDR3 bases: TGTGCCAGCAGCTTGGGCAGACTGGACTATGGCTACACCTTC. Protein product: CASSLGRLDYGYTF. The gene calls are TRBV5-6 and TRBJ1-2; D is uncertain. The CDR3 spans 14 residues. V gave up 0 bases and J gave up 3 bases, with 9 bases separating them. Germline CDR1 reads SGHDT; CDR2 reads YYEEEE.

CDR3 DNA: TGTGCCAGCAGCTTAAGAACATGGACTAGCGGGACCTCTAGTGAGCAGTACTTC. The encoded protein is CASSLRTWTSGTSSEQYF. The V call is TRBV11-2, the J call TRBJ2-7, with 12 positions matching TRBD2. The CDR3 covers 18 residues. Per germline, CDR1 SGHAT and CDR2 FQNNGV. The V gene end was trimmed by 2 bases and the J gene end by 7 bases; junction bases not matched to a gene: 15.

This clone was seen a handful of times. The rearrangement joins TRBV7-2 to TRBJ2-2; TRBD2 might be the D (7 bases). The CDR3 sequence is 14 residues long. The ends were cut back, 6 bases at V and 5 bases at J, with 13 bases in the middle. Per the germline V gene, CDR1 is SGHTA and CDR2 is FQGNSA. CDR3 in amino acids: CASRLRGATGELFF. CDR3 coding DNA: TGTGCCAGCAGACTACGGGGGGCGACCGGGGAGCTGTTTTTT.

V usage is TRBV5-1 and J usage is TRBJ1-6; possible D gene TRBD1, 5 bases. CDR1 SGHRS and CDR2 YFSETQ come from the germline V gene. Deletions cut 4 bases from V and 8 bases from J, with 16 bases between. The CDR3 runs to 15 residues. The CDR3 DNA reads TGCGCCAGCAGCCTCGATACAGGTTCGCATTCACCCCTCCACTTT. Protein product: CASSLDTGSHSPLHF.

This clone occurred a few times. This sequence joins TRBV19 and TRBJ2-7, with D tentatively TRBD2 (5 bases). This CDR3 has 14 amino acids. Trimming removed 1 base from V and 2 bases from J, with 9 bases in between. Germline CDR1 is LNHDA and CDR2 is SQIVND (reference sequence). CDR3 loop: CASSIVTGTYEQYF. The CDR3 DNA is TGTGCCAGTAGTATAGTCACGGGGACCTACGAGCAGTACTTC.

This clone was picked up a small number of times. The CDR3 loop reads CASSQDGSYNQPQHF. The CDR3 DNA sequence: TGCGCCAGCAGCCAAGACGGCAGCTACAATCAGCCCCAGCATTTT. This chain links TRBV4-3 with TRBJ1-5, with D hard to call. Per the germline V gene, CDR1 is LGHNA and CDR2 is YSLEER. V was clipped by 0 bases and J by 3 bases, with 9 bases between them. The CDR3 length is 15 residues.

The chain couples TRBV2 to TRBJ2-3, with 11 positions matching TRBD2. The ends lost 6 bases at V and 2 bases at J; junction bases unmatched: 7. Germline V lookup: CDR1 SNHLY, CDR2 FYNNEI. The CDR3 has 16 amino acids. This CDR3 reads CASRAGLAGDTDTQYF. CDR3 nucleotide sequence: TGTGCCAGCAGAGCCGGACTAGCGGGCGACACAGATACGCAGTATTTT.

The J gene is TRBJ2-1, the V gene TRBV30; 7 bases are shared with TRBD1. Germline CDR1 GTSNPN, CDR2 SVGIG (reference sequence). V lost 3 bases, J lost 6 bases, and 2 bases stayed unmatched. The CDR3 has 12 amino acids. CDR3 protein: CAWRAGGNEQFF. The CDR3 DNA reads as TGTGCCTGGAGAGCAGGGGGCAATGAGCAGTTCTTC.

This chain uses TRBV6-5 with TRBJ1-1, with D possibly TRBD1 on 5 matching bases. Germline CDR1 and CDR2: MNHEY and SVGAGI. The CDR3 length is 11 residues. Trimming pared 5 bases from V and 11 bases from J, leaving 12 bases between. The CDR3 DNA is TGTGCCAGCAGTAGGGGCAGGTCGGCTTTCTTT. Encoded protein: CASSRGRSAFF.

CDR3 protein: CASSFGQQETQYF. The DNA for the CDR3 is TGTGCCAGCAGCTTTGGGCAGCAAGAGACCCAGTACTTC. The chain has TRBV5-4 and TRBJ2-5, with D unresolved. CDR1 is SGHNT and CDR2 is YYREEE in the germline V gene (reference sequence). V dropped 2 bases and J dropped 2 bases, with 7 bases sitting between them. The CDR3 is 13 amino acids.

This sequence joins TRBV19 and TRBJ1-2; TRBD1 matches at 11 bases. V trimming: 6 bases; J trimming: 2 bases; junction bases outside the gene matches: 8. The CDR3 runs 16 residues. The V gene's germline CDR1 is LNHDA and CDR2 SQIVND (reference sequence). CDR3: CASRPGQGAVNYGYTF. DNA for the CDR3: TGTGCCAGTAGACCCGGACAGGGGGCCGTGAACTATGGCTACACCTTC.

The J gene is TRBJ2-1, the V gene TRBV29-1, with 7 bases aligning to TRBD2. The germline gives CDR1 SQVTM, CDR2 ANQGSEA. This CDR3 spans 14 amino acids. V gave up 4 bases and J gave up 10 bases; unmatched junction bases: 13. CDR3: CSVVDPAGILEQFF. The CDR3 nucleotides are TGCAGCGTTGTAGATCCAGCGGGGATTTTAGAGCAGTTCTTC.

This rearrangement joins TRBV29-1 to TRBJ2-1; TRBD1 or TRBD2 may be the D gene (5 bases each). Trimming took 7 bases from V and 10 from J, leaving 17 bases between them. Germline V gene data show CDR1 as SQVTM and CDR2 as ANQGSEA. This CDR3 has 12 amino acids. CDR3 sequence: CSGLPGAKEQFF. The DNA of the CDR3 is TGCAGCGGATTGCCCGGGGCTAAGGAGCAGTTCTTC.

The chain employs TRBV25-1 and TRBJ1-2; perhaps TRBD1 as D (5 bases). Germline values: CDR1 MGHDK, CDR2 SYGVNS. This CDR3 is built from 14 residues. Trimming left V 1 base short and J 4 bases short, with 10 bases between. The CDR3 coding sequence is TGTGCCAGCAGTGAATCCCCCCAGGGCTATGGCTACACCTTC. This sequence encodes CASSESPQGYGYTF.

About this clone: One end of the junction varies from germline; a read error may be responsible. The J gene is TRBJ2-1, the V gene TRBV5-1, with TRBD2 matching 9 bases. This CDR3 spans 15 amino acids. The germline V gene encodes CDR1 SGHRS and CDR2 YFSETQ. The CDR3 DNA follows: TGCGCCAGCGCCTTGGGAGGTGATAGCGGGGGTGCTAGGATCTTC. Its translation is CASALGGDSGGARIF.

This clone was detected only a few times. This CDR3 is CASSTGSRYGNTIYF. DNA for the CDR3: TGTGCCAGCAGTACAGGGTCCCGATATGGAAACACCATATATTTT. The chain links TRBV5-6 to TRBJ1-3; D might be TRBD1 (6 bases). This CDR3 is 15 amino acids long. V shed 5 bases and J shed 3 bases, with 15 bases lying between them. CDR1 is SGHDT and CDR2 is YYEEEE in the germline V gene.

The chain couples TRBV30 to TRBJ1-1; D not certain. Trimming left V 2 bases short and J 1 base short, with 8 bases between. CDR1 is GTSNPN, CDR2 SVGIG, per germline (reference sequence). The length of the CDR3 is 13 residues. The CDR3 DNA follows: TGTGCCTGGAGTACAAGTCGGAACACTGAAGCTTTCTTT. Translating gives CAWSTSRNTEAFF.

The V and J genes are TRBV9 and TRBJ2-6; D gene unclear. Germline CDR1 reads SGDLS; CDR2 reads YYNGEE. The V gene lost 4 bases and the J gene lost 2 bases, with 16 bases spanning the gap. The CDR3 contains 17 residues. DNA of the CDR3: TGTGCCAGCAGCCTGCGACGGACCTTAACTGGGGCCAACGTCCTGACTTTC. Protein: CASSLRRTLTGANVLTF.

This clone was observed a few times. The chain couples TRBV9 to TRBJ1-1; no definite D call. Trimming pared 0 bases from V and 4 bases from J, leaving 7 bases between. The germline gives CDR1 SGDLS, CDR2 YYNGEE. This CDR3 contains 13 residues. The CDR3 DNA sequence: TGTGCCAGCAGCGTAGTCTCGGGCACTGAAGCTTTCTTT. Its translation: CASSVVSGTEAFF.

V and J are TRBV21-1 and TRBJ1-5. TRBV21-1 is a known pseudogene. CDR3 size: 11 residues. As DNA, the CDR3 is TGTGCCAGCAGATGGGGGCAGCCCCAGCATTTT. This sequence encodes CASRWGQPQHF.